This TCR beta chain is drawn from a study of blood T cells in healthy people across ages. Findings and caveats of the study: Roughly linearly, TCR beta diversity per million T cells fell as age increased. Strongly correlated with naive T cell percentage was TCR beta diversity. The study found more naive CD4+ cells and higher diversity in long-lived than aged donors.

With respect to this clonotype: What it binds is unknown.

Germline V CDR1 and CDR2: MNHNY, SVGAGI (reference sequence). The CDR3 length is 15 residues. V lost 4 bases and J 5 bases, leaving 15 bases between the germline ends. A sample-barcoded 5' primer and a J-beta primer mix were used in a second PCR of roughly 7 to 12 cycles. Every molecule of cDNA carried a tag from a template-switch adaptor with 12 random nucleotides. Each CDR3 protein is one row after TCRdb ran MiXCR on the 5' RACE reads. The table has over 950,000 distinct CDR3 sequences, approximately 38% seen once. The J gene is TRBJ2-1, the V gene TRBV6-6; D is unresolved. The material sequenced was blood. This receptor was identified in a man aged 18 to 30 in good health. The CDR3 region has the DNA TGTGCCAGCAGTTTACAACCCAACAAAAACAATGAGCAGTTCTTC. Amino acid sequence: CASSLQPNKNNEQFF.